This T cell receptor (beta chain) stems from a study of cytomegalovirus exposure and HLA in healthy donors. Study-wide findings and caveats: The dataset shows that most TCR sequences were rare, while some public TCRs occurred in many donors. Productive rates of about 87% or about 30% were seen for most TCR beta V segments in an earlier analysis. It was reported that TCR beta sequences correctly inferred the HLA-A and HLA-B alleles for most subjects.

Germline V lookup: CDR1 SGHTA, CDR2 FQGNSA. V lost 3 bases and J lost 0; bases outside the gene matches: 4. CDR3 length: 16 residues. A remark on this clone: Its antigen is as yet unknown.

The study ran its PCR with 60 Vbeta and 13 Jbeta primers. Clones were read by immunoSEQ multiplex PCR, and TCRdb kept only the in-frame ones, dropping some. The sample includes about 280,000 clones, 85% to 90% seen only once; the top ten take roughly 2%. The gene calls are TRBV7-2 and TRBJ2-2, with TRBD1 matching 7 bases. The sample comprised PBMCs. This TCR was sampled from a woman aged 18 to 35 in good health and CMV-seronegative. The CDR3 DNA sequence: TGTGCCAGCAGCTTTGGGACAGCCACGAACACCGGGGAGCTGTTTTTT. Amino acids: CASSFGTATNTGELFF. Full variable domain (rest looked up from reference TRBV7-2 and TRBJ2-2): GAGVSQSPSNKVTEKGKDVELRCDPISGHTALYWYRQSLGQGLEFLIYFQGNSAPDKSGLPSDRFSAERTGGSVSTLTIQRTQQEDSAVYLCASSFGTATNTGELFFGEGSRLTVL.